This T cell receptor beta chain was identified during a study of blood T cell repertoires in COVID-19 (dated by TCRdb to 2018 to 2020). For the wider study: Samples covering the acute and convalescent phases of COVID-19 were provided by collaborators in the United States, Italy and Spain. The samples were drawn from the first 160 participants of the ongoing ImmuneRACE study and from roughly 1,300 subjects provided by 6 global collaborators. Where HLA class I and class II types were available, the types were taken from metadata supplied by the sample provider, not from assay-based typing. The prospective study material was composed of cDNA or gDNA derived from T cells, B-cell-depleted T cells, or PBMCs. A freely available public database, intended as a resource for researchers studying the immune response to SARS-CoV-2, is where the repertoires were released. Subjects who had been exposed to COVID-19, were actively infected with it, or had recovered from it provided the deeply sampled blood TCRbeta repertoires that made up the dataset. A de-identified subject ID, COVID-19 status, age in years and sex were almost always included in the sample metadata.

As encoded in the germline V gene, CDR1 is MDHEN while CDR2 is SYDVKM. V is trimmed back by 4 bases and J by 3 bases, and the junction contains 9 bases that no gene match accounts for. Reading from cysteine to phenylalanine, the CDR3 counts 15 amino acids. The kept DNA is CDR3 alone, 45 bases in frame from the first base. Whole blood was collected in K2EDTA tubes by collaborating institutions according to the institutions' own protocols. For TCRbeta analysis, collaborators shipped samples in one of three forms: frozen whole blood, isolated PBMCs, or DNA extracted from either of those sample types. The paper's findings and limits, for the study overall: Clinical and demographic metadata were provided uncurated, with the amount varying by source and participant.

TCRbeta CDR3 regions were amplified from genomic DNA using the immunoSEQ Assay, a bias-controlled multiplex PCR. Per the original workflow: The number of nucleated cells in each sample was estimated from the amplification of reference gene primers within the assay. Sequence reads were collapsed and filtered to measure the absolute abundance of every unique TCRbeta CDR3 rearrangement. Productive Simpson clonality was computed per sample as the square root of Simpson's diversity index over productive rearrangements. Entries here come from immuneACCESS through TCRdb and include only in-frame sequences with V and J called. Some clones fail to appear in such tables; in the studies checked, an unresolved V gene covers under half of the shortfall, and the cause of the remainder is unknown. That table is the source of V, J and clone size, and D and trimming were worked out from the DNA. This sample holds 150,000 to 160,000 clones; about 90% were observed only once. The top ten clones comprise 0.55% of the sample.

In this sample, this clone turned up once. The clone's antigen remains unknown. No base quality values were provided; no much bigger clone lies one nucleotide off. The sample comprised peripheral blood. The TCR was taken from a man aged 45-65 years with acute or convalescent COVID-19. Recombination connected TRBV28 to TRBJ2-7; the central 7 bases match TRBD1. The CDR3 here reads CASSSPKGASYEQYF. The nucleotide sequence reads as follows: TGTGCCAGCAGTTCCCCCAAGGGGGCAAGCTACGAGCAGTACTTC.